What follows describes a single TCR beta chain. TCRdb's copy holds only in-frame clones and misses some; the assay was immunoSEQ multiplex PCR. The data contain 53,000 or so clones, about nine tenths of them singletons. The data are from a study of blood T cell repertoires in COVID-19. V lost 6 bases and J lost 4; bases outside the gene matches: 5. The CDR3 length is 14 residues. Germline CDR1 reads SGHAT; CDR2 reads FQNNGV. This chain links TRBV11-2 with TRBJ1-2; 10 bases align to TRBD1. The sequence was obtained from a man older than 75 with acute or convalescent COVID-19. Sequenced: peripheral blood. For the CDR3, the DNA is TGTGCCAGCAGGGGGACAGGGGTCCTCTATGGCTACACCTTC. Translated: CASRGTGVLYGYTF.